The 30 T cell receptor beta chains in this list originate from one sample, sequenced in a study of early T cells in non-severe SARS-CoV-2 infection. TCRdb re-called the 5' RACE reads through MiXCR, storing one row per CDR3 protein. The sample includes 25,000 or so distinct CDR3 sequences, 2.9% of them seen just once. Sequencing used whole blood. The receptor set was obtained from an adult who was a healthcare worker with PCR-confirmed SARS-CoV-2 infection or an uninfected control (not recorded which).

This clonotype was recorded many times. The gene calls are TRBV18 and TRBJ1-5; D ambiguous. Germline V gene lookup returns CDR1 KGHSH and CDR2 LQKENI. The CDR3 contains 16 residues. V was clipped by 1 base and J by 5 bases, with 15 bases between them. CDR3 bases: TGTGCCAGCTCACCACAACGATCTACAGTCGATCAGCCCCAGCATTTT. It yields the protein CASSPQRSTVDQPQHF.

This clonotype was detected ten times or more. This chain links TRBV7-2 with TRBJ2-5; D not certain. The V end was cut by 3 bases, the J end by 1 base, with 9 bases between. The CDR3 is 14 residues long. Germline V lookup: CDR1 SGHTA, CDR2 FQGNSA. Here the CDR3 reads CASSFYSTQETQYF. Here the CDR3 DNA reads TGTGCCAGCAGCTTCTACAGTACCCAAGAGACCCAGTACTTC.

This clonotype has a count of ten or more. J is TRBJ1-1 and V is TRBV18, with D perhaps matching TRBD1 (5 bases). The CDR3 is 16 residues long. Deletions cut 3 bases from V and 2 bases from J, with 16 bases between. Germline assignment: CDR1 KGHSH and CDR2 LQKENI. The CDR3 DNA follows: TGTGCCAGCTCACCCCCCATCAGGGTCCGAAACACTGAAGCTTTCTTT. Translated: CASSPPIRVRNTEAFF. The full variable domain, rest sourced from reference TRBV18 and TRBJ1-1, is NAGVMQNPRHLVRRRGQEARLRCSPMKGHSHVYWYRQLPEEGLKFMVYLQKENIIDESGMPKERFSAEFPKEGPSILRIQQVVRGDSAAYFCASSPPIRVRNTEAFFGQGTRLTVV.

Only a few counts were recorded for this clonotype. The chain combines TRBV25-1 with TRBJ1-1; tentatively, D is TRBD1 (6 bases). CDR3 length: 14 amino acids. Germline assignment: CDR1 MGHDK and CDR2 SYGVNS. The V and J ends lost 3 bases and 11 bases respectively, with 19 bases between them. CDR3 loop: CASSDFPTGLRAFF. CDR3 coding DNA: TGTGCCAGCAGTGATTTTCCGACAGGTCTGCGGGCTTTCTTT.

This rearrangement joins TRBV20-1 to TRBJ1-5; 9 positions match TRBD1. Germline assignment: CDR1 DFQATT and CDR2 SNEGSKA (reference sequence). This CDR3 is 14 amino acids long. The junction had 4 bases not matched to a gene; V was cut back by 5 bases and J by 2 bases. The CDR3 spells CSALTGGGNQPQHF. The CDR3 DNA sequence: TGCAGTGCTCTGACAGGGGGAGGCAATCAGCCCCAGCATTTT.

This clonotype was seen at least ten times. The chain uses TRBV11-2 and TRBJ2-3; 10 bases are a match to TRBD2. Germline loops: CDR1 SGHAT, CDR2 FQNNGV. With 1 base clipped from V and 6 bases from J, the junction kept 4 bases outside the gene matches. The CDR3 runs to 15 residues. The CDR3 protein is CASSLASSGGDTQYF. CDR3 nucleotides: TGTGCCAGCAGCTTAGCGTCTAGCGGGGGTGATACGCAGTATTTT.

This clonotype has a count of ten or more. For the CDR3, the DNA is TGTGCCAGCAGCCAAGCGCTAGCGGGGGGCCCCAGGGAGACCCAGTACTTC. This translates into CASSQALAGGPRETQYF. V is TRBV3-1 and J is TRBJ2-5; 11 bases fit TRBD2. CDR1 and CDR2 (germline): LGHDT, YNNKEL (reference sequence). Trimming removed 1 base from V and 5 bases from J; junction bases left unmatched: 9. The CDR3 consists of 17 residues.

This clonotype was picked up many times. The chain uses TRBV20-1 and TRBJ2-5; maybe TRBD2 (5 bases). In germline, CDR1 is DFQATT, CDR2 SNEGSKA (reference sequence). This CDR3 has 12 residues. V was cut by 2 bases and J by 3 bases, with 7 bases left in between. The CDR3: CSARKGEETQYF. CDR3 DNA sequence: TGCAGTGCTAGAAAGGGAGAAGAGACCCAGTACTTC.

This clonotype was observed at least ten times. V and J are TRBV19 and TRBJ1-1; 7 bases agree with TRBD1. This CDR3 is built from 12 residues. V trimming: 3 bases; J trimming: 8 bases; junction bases outside the gene matches: 3. CDR1 is LNHDA, CDR2 SQIVND, per germline (reference sequence). This CDR3 reads CASSMSTGEAFF. In nucleotides, the CDR3 is TGTGCCAGTAGTATGTCGACAGGGGAAGCTTTCTTT.

By proportion, this clonotype is medium-sized. V usage is TRBV12-3 or TRBV12-4 and J usage is TRBJ1-6; possible D gene TRBD1, 6 bases. V lost 7 bases to trimming and J lost 9 bases, with 16 bases between them. This CDR3 comprises 14 residues. CDR3 region: CASTSRGAGSPLHF. DNA for the CDR3: TGTGCCAGCACCTCAAGGGGGGCGGGTTCACCCCTCCACTTT.

This clonotype has ten or more counts. V gene TRBV12-3 or TRBV12-4 combines with J gene TRBJ1-2, with TRBD1 as a possible D gene (5 bases). This CDR3 is built from 15 residues. The V gene lost 1 base and the J gene lost 5 bases, with 14 bases spanning the gap. The CDR3: CASSLDRHGLYGYTF. As DNA, the CDR3 is TGTGCCAGCAGTTTAGACAGGCACGGCTTGTATGGCTACACCTTC.

This clonotype was picked up many times. The chain carries TRBV5-4 and TRBJ2-3; 7 bases are a match to TRBD1. The germline V gene encodes CDR1 SGHNT and CDR2 YYREEE (reference sequence). This CDR3 has 19 residues. Trimming at V came to 4 bases and at J to 6 bases, leaving 23 bases not matched to a gene. CDR3 nucleotide sequence: TGTGCCAGCAGCCACCGTCCTGTCAGGGACAGACCAGATGTGGATACGCAGTATTTT. The encoded protein is CASSHRPVRDRPDVDTQYF. Full variable domain (outside the CDR3, taken from reference TRBV5-4 and TRBJ2-3): ETGVTQSPTHLIKTRGQQVTLRCSSQSGHNTVSWYQQALGQGPQFIFQYYREEENGRGNFPPRFSGLQFPNYSSELNVNALELDDSALYLCASSHRPVRDRPDVDTQYFGPGTRLTVL.

By proportion, this clonotype is medium-sized (0.01 to 0.1%). J is TRBJ1-5 and V is TRBV20-1; D gene ambiguous. V shed 1 base and J shed 7 bases, with 14 bases lying between them. The CDR3 loop spans 14 amino acids. Germline V lookup: CDR1 DFQATT, CDR2 SNEGSKA (reference sequence). CDR3 nucleotides: TGCAGTGCTAGAGCCCCGGTGGGCGGACAGCCCCAGCATTTT. Protein sequence: CSARAPVGGQPQHF.

This clonotype is medium-sized by share. V usage is TRBV30 and J usage is TRBJ2-1; D possibly matches TRBD1 or TRBD2 (5 bases each). The V gene's germline CDR1 is GTSNPN and CDR2 SVGIG (reference sequence). The CDR3 consists of 13 residues. The V end was cut by 5 bases, the J end by 11 bases, with 19 bases between. CDR3 nucleotides: TGTGCCTGGGCCCTGGGGGAGTCAGGAAAGCAGTTCTTC. This encodes CAWALGESGKQFF.

This clonotype was seen ten or more times. The rearrangement uses TRBV7-6 and TRBJ1-4, with D hard to call. V shed 5 bases and J shed 7 bases, with 17 bases lying between them. The CDR3 is made up of 15 amino acids. Germline CDR1 is SGHVS and CDR2 is FNYEAQ. CDR3 in amino acids: CASSPNSASGEKLFF. The CDR3 DNA is TGTGCCAGCAGCCCGAACTCGGCCAGTGGTGAAAAACTGTTTTTT.

This clonotype was seen a few times. V gene TRBV3-1 combines with J gene TRBJ1-1, with 8 bases matching TRBD1. CDR3 length equals 14 residues. CDR1 is LGHDT, CDR2 YNNKEL, per germline (reference sequence). J gave up 6 bases and V 5 bases, and 8 bases lay outside the gene matches. CDR3 in DNA: TGTGCCAGCAGCGCGGACAGGGCGAGGGCTGAAGCTTTCTTT. Its protein product is CASSADRARAEAFF.

This chain uses TRBV18 with TRBJ2-3; 8 bases are a match to TRBD2. CDR1 and CDR2 (germline): KGHSH, LQKENI. CDR3 size: 14 residues. Trimming at V came to 6 bases and at J to 2 bases, leaving 4 bases not matched to a gene. CDR3 protein: CASSSGADTDTQYF. In nucleotides, the CDR3 is TGTGCCAGCTCTAGCGGGGCCGACACAGATACGCAGTATTTT.

This clonotype came up many times. The J gene is TRBJ2-7, the V gene TRBV18; D is unresolved. The CDR3 consists of 13 residues. Germline CDR1 reads KGHSH; CDR2 reads LQKENI. V gave up 3 bases and J gave up 0 bases, with 6 bases separating them. CDR3 sequence: CASSPGNSYEQYV. Written as DNA, the CDR3 is TGTGCCAGCTCACCGGGGAACTCCTACGAGCAGTACGTC.

This clonotype was seen at least ten times. The V and J genes are TRBV12-3 or TRBV12-4 and TRBJ1-1; D gene ambiguous. V was clipped by 6 bases and J by 3 bases, with 11 bases between them. The CDR3 is made up of 13 amino acids. The CDR3 nucleotides read TGTGCCAGCAGCCGTCGGACGGACACTGAAGCTTTCTTT. Translation gives CASSRRTDTEAFF.

This clonotype was seen ten or more times. The chain recombines TRBV3-1 with TRBJ1-2; D might be TRBD1 (5 bases). Germline V gene sequence: CDR1 LGHDT, CDR2 YNNKEL (reference sequence). The CDR3 spans 13 residues. Trimming stripped 4 bases from V and 8 bases from J, with 14 bases between. The CDR3: CASSLGTRSGYTF. For the CDR3, the DNA is TGTGCCAGCAGCCTGGGGACTCGCAGCGGCTACACCTTC.

This clonotype was detected many times. The chain carries TRBV6-1 and TRBJ2-6; 7 nucleotides agree with TRBD1. CDR1 and CDR2 from the germline V gene are MNHNS and SASEGT. CDR3 length: 17 residues. The trim removed 5 bases at V and 0 bases at J, leaving 7 bases unmatched. The CDR3 region has the DNA TGTGCCAGCAGTTCGGGACAGTTCGTCTCTGGGGCCAACGTCCTGACTTTC. Translation gives CASSSGQFVSGANVLTF.

This clonotype showed up many times. The chain employs TRBV7-9 and TRBJ1-1, with a possible D match to TRBD1 (5 bases). Trimming took off 5 bases at V and 6 bases at J, with 7 bases between the two ends. The CDR3 extends over 11 amino acids. The V gene's germline CDR1 is SEHNR and CDR2 FQNEAQ (reference sequence). The CDR3 spells CASSGGAEAFF. DNA for the CDR3: TGTGCCAGCAGCGGGGGGGCTGAAGCTTTCTTT.

This clonotype was seen ten or more times. The chain couples TRBV29-1 to TRBJ2-3; maybe TRBD1 (6 bases). Trimming took off 6 bases at V and 0 bases at J, with 16 bases between the two ends. Germline CDR1 reads SQVTM; CDR2 reads ANQGSEA. The CDR3 loop spans 15 amino acids. CDR3 amino acids: CSVHRATASTDTQYF. CDR3 bases: TGCAGCGTCCACAGGGCCACTGCTAGCACAGATACGCAGTATTTT.

Many counts were recorded for this clonotype. In DNA form, the CDR3 reads TGTGCCAGCAGCCAACAAGAGACCCAGTACTTC. As protein: CASSQQETQYF. The chain combines TRBV4-2 with TRBJ2-5; no clear D gene. V was trimmed by 2 bases and J by 2 bases, leaving 0 bases between them. CDR1 and CDR2 (germline): LGHNA, YNFKEQ. The CDR3 consists of 11 residues.

Many counts were recorded for this clonotype. The chain links TRBV3-1 to TRBJ1-6, with TRBD1 identical over 7 bases. Trimming at V came to 0 bases and at J to 7 bases, leaving 3 bases not matched to a gene. Germline V gene sequence: CDR1 LGHDT, CDR2 YNNKEL (reference sequence). The CDR3 contains 15 residues. DNA for the CDR3: TGTGCCAGCAGCCAAGAGACAGGGTTCAATTCACCCCTCCACTTT. Its protein product is CASSQETGFNSPLHF. Drawing the rest from reference TRBV3-1 and TRBJ1-6, the complete variable domain is DTAVSQTPKYLVTQMGNDKSIKCEQNLGHDTMYWYKQDSKKFLKIMFSYNNKELIINETVPNRFSPKSPDKAHLNLHINSLELGDSAVYFCASSQETGFNSPLHFGNGTRLTVT.

This clonotype is classed as medium-sized (0.01 to 0.1%). The chain uses TRBV5-1 and TRBJ2-1, with D unresolved. Germline lookup yields CDR1 SGHRS and CDR2 YFSETQ. The CDR3 covers 15 residues. V dropped 2 bases and J dropped 5 bases, with 14 bases sitting between them. In DNA, the CDR3 is TGCGCCAGCAGCTTTTTGTCGAGCGCCCACAATGAGCAGTTCTTC. Translated: CASSFLSSAHNEQFF.

This clonotype has at least ten counts. The CDR3 loop reads CASSLRSRTDTQYF. The DNA of the CDR3 is TGTGCCAGCAGCCTCAGGTCCCGCACAGATACGCAGTATTTT. This chain connects TRBV12-3 or TRBV12-4 to TRBJ2-3; D gene uncertain. The CDR3 covers 14 residues. V was cut by 6 bases and J by 1 base, with 11 bases left in between.

This clonotype was detected ten times or more. V is TRBV5-5 and J is TRBJ2-7; either TRBD1 or TRBD2 may fit D (5 bases each). Per the germline V gene, CDR1 is SGHKS and CDR2 is YYEKEE (reference sequence). V lost 3 bases and J lost 4, with 11 bases in between. CDR3 length: 13 amino acids. The CDR3 here is CASSWDGRYEQYV. CDR3 nucleotide sequence: TGTGCCAGCAGCTGGGACGGTCGTTACGAGCAGTACGTC.

The rearrangement links TRBV7-6 to TRBJ2-5; TRBD2 aligns across 9 bases. With V trimmed by 5 bases and J by 5 bases, 3 bases remained unmatched. The CDR3 is 13 residues long. Looked up from germline, CDR1 is SGHVS and CDR2 is FNYEAQ. CDR3 bases: TGTGCCAGCAGCCTGGGACTAGCCGAGACCCAGTACTTC. This encodes CASSLGLAETQYF. Based on the CDR3 plus reference TRBV7-6 and TRBJ2-5, the full variable domain is GAGVSQSPRYKVTKRGQDVALRCDPISGHVSLYWYRQALGQGPEFLTYFNYEAQQDKSGLPNDRFSAERPEGSISTLTIQRTEQRDSAMYRCASSLGLAETQYFGPGTRLLVL.

This clonotype has at least ten counts. The chain couples TRBV5-6 to TRBJ1-1; the D is unclear. This CDR3 has 13 residues. Germline V gene sequence: CDR1 SGHDT, CDR2 YYEEEE. Trimming left V 4 bases short and J 2 bases short, with 9 bases between. The chain's CDR3 is CASSPPANTEAFF. In DNA form, the CDR3 reads TGTGCCAGCAGCCCCCCGGCTAACACTGAAGCTTTCTTT.